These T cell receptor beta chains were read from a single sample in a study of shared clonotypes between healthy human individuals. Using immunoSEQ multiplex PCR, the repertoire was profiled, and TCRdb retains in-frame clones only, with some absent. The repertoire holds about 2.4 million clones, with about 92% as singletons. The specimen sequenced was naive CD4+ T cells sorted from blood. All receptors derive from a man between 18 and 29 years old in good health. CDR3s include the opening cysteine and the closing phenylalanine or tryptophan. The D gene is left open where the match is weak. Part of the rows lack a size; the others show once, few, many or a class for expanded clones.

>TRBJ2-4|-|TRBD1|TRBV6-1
CASSAGTVGRGIQYF
TGTGCCAGCAGTGCCGGGACAGTCGGCCGGGGCATTCAGTACTTC
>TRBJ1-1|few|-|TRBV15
CATSRDEGTEAFF
TGTGCCACCAGCAGAGATGAGGGCACTGAAGCTTTCTTT
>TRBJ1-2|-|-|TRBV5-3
CARSASGVETF
TGTGCCAGAAGCGCTTCAGGGGTGGAGACCTTC
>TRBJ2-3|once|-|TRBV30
CAWSKNPPDTQYF
TGTGCCTGGAGCAAAAATCCCCCCGATACGCAGTATTTT
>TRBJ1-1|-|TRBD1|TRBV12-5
CASGATGTTEAFF
TGTGCTAGTGGGGCGACAGGGACCACTGAAGCTTTCTTT
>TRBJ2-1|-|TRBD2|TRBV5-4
CASSQGLAGAVEQFF
TGTGCCAGCAGCCAGGGACTAGCGGGAGCTGTTGAGCAGTTCTTC
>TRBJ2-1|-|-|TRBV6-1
CASSGISGVLNEQFF
TGTGCCAGCAGTGGAATTAGCGGAGTCTTGAATGAGCAGTTCTTC
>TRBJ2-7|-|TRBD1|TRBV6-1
CASGWGDRAFEQYF
TGTGCCAGCGGATGGGGGGACAGGGCCTTCGAGCAGTACTTC
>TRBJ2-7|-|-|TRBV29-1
CSVLEGSYEQYF
TGCAGCGTTTTGGAGGGGAGTTACGAGCAGTACTTC
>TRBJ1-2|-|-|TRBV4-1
CASSPGSPYGYTF
TGCGCCAGCAGCCCGGGGAGCCCCTATGGCTACACCTTC
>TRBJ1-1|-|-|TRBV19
CASSKSGTANTEAFF
TGTGCCAGTAGTAAGTCCGGGACCGCTAACACTGAAGCTTTCTTT
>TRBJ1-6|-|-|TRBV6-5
CASSRSNSPLHF
TGTGCCAGCAGTAGAAGTAATTCACCCCTCCACTTT
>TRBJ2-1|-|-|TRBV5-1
CASSLGTFNNEQFF
TGCGCCAGCAGCTTAGGGACTTTTAACAATGAGCAGTTCTTC
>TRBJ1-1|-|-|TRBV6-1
CASSLDGNTEAFF
TGTGCCAGCAGTTTGGACGGGAACACTGAAGCTTTCTTT
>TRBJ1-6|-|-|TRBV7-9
CASSPDDYNSPLHF
TGTGCCAGCAGCCCCGACGACTATAATTCACCCCTCCACTTT
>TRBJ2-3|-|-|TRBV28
CASSPNLDTQYF
TGTGCCAGCAGCCCAAATTTGGATACGCAGTATTTT
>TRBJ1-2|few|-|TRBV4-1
CASSQGPLGYGYTF
TGCGCCAGCAGCCAAGGCCCCCTAGGGTATGGCTACACCTTC
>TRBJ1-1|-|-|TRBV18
CASSPNGGNTEAFF
TGTGCCAGCTCACCAAATGGGGGTAACACTGAAGCTTTCTTT
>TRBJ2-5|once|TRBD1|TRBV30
CAWSRPGGQETQYF
TGTGCCTGGAGCCGTCCAGGGGGCCAAGAGACCCAGTACTTC
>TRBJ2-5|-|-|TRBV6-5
CASRASLPGEGTQYF
TGTGCCAGCAGAGCGTCGTTGCCGGGCGAAGGGACCCAGTACTTC
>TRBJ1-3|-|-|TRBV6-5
CASSYSLTAGGDTIYF
TGTGCCAGCAGTTACTCGTTGACAGCCGGAGGCGACACCATATATTTT
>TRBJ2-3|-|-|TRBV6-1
CASSPNSKGSDTQYF
TGTGCCAGCAGTCCTAACAGTAAAGGCTCAGATACGCAGTATTTT
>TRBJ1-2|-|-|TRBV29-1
CSTGQPSNYGYTF
TGCAGCACTGGACAGCCTTCTAACTATGGCTACACCTTC
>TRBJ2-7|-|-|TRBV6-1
CASSGRDRFTYEQYF
TGTGCCAGCAGTGGGAGGGACAGATTCACCTACGAGCAGTACTTC
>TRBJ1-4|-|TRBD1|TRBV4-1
CASSQDGGRGQPEEKLFF
TGCGCCAGCAGCCAAGACGGGGGGCGGGGACAGCCCGAGGAAAAACTGTTTTTT
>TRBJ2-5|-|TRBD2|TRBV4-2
CASSLGTSVETQYF
TGTGCCAGCAGCTTGGGGACTAGTGTTGAGACCCAGTACTTC
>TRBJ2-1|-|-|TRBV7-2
CASSLARSNSYNEQFF
TGTGCCAGCAGCTTAGCGCGGTCTAACTCCTACAATGAGCAGTTCTTC
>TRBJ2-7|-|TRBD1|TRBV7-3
CASSLGQGAAYEQYF
TGTGCCAGCAGCTTAGGGCAGGGGGCGGCCTACGAGCAGTACTTC
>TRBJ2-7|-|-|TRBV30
CARRGQQAEDEQYF
TGTGCCCGGCGGGGACAGCAGGCTGAGGACGAGCAGTACTTC
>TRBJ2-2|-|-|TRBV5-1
CASSLGNSNTGELFF
TGCGCCAGCAGCTTGGGGAATTCGAACACCGGGGAGCTGTTTTTT
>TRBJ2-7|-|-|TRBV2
CASSEQGTSYEQYF
TGTGCCAGCAGTGAACAGGGGACCTCCTACGAGCAGTACTTC
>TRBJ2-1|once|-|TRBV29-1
CSVESSGTGRYNEQFF
TGCAGCGTTGAAAGTTCCGGGACCGGGAGATACAATGAGCAGTTCTTC
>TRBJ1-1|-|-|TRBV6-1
CASSGGLIGAEAFF
TGTGCCAGCAGTGGAGGTTTAATAGGAGCTGAAGCTTTCTTT
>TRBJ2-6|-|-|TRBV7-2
CAGGSVGPTPGANVLTF
TGTGCCGGGGGTTCGGTTGGCCCAACCCCCGGGGCCAACGTCCTGACTTTC
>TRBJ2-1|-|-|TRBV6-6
CASRSGDNNEQFF
TGTGCCAGCAGGTCCGGGGATAACAATGAGCAGTTCTTC
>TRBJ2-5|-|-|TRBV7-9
CASSRRGGETQYF
TGTGCCAGCAGCCGTAGGGGGGGAGAGACCCAGTACTTC
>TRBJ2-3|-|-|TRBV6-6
CASSRSTDTQYF
TGTGCCAGCAGCAGAAGCACAGATACGCAGTATTTT
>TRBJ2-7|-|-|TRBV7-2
CASSLAWQAVSYEQYF
TGTGCCAGCAGCCTCGCGTGGCAGGCCGTCTCCTACGAGCAGTACTTC
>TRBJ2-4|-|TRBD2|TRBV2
CASSPEDRGRANIQYF
TGTGCCAGCTCCCCGGAGGATCGCGGGAGGGCGAACATTCAGTACTTC
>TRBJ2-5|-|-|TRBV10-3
CATAPGRVQETQYF
TGTGCCACCGCTCCTGGACGGGTCCAAGAGACCCAGTACTTC
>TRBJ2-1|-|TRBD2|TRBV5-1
CASSFPTSGRVNNEQFF
TGCGCCAGCAGCTTCCCGACTAGCGGGAGGGTGAACAATGAGCAGTTCTTC
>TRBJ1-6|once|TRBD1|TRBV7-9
CASSLGQGDTNSPLHF
TGTGCCAGCAGCTTAGGACAGGGGGACACCAATTCACCCCTCCACTTT
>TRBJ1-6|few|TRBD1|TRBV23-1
CASSQKHAGGGNSPLHF
TGCGCCAGCAGTCAAAAACACGCAGGGGGAGGGAATTCACCCCTCCACTTT
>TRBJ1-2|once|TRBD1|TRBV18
CASSPDARDRGNYGYTF
TGTGCCAGCTCACCAGACGCACGGGACAGGGGGAACTATGGCTACACCTTC
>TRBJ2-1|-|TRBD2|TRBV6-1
CASSERILATSYNEQFF
TGTGCCAGCAGTGAAAGAATACTAGCGACCTCCTACAATGAGCAGTTCTTC
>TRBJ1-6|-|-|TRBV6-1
CASEGGGDSPLHF
TGTGCCTCCGAGGGGGGGGGCGATTCACCCCTCCACTTT
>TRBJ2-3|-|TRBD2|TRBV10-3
CAISDGTSGGYGTDTQYF
TGTGCCATCAGTGACGGGACTAGCGGGGGATATGGGACAGATACGCAGTATTTT
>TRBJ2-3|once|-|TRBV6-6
CASSYGKSADTQYF
TGTGCCAGCAGTTACGGGAAAAGCGCAGATACGCAGTATTTT
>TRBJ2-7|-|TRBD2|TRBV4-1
CASSQVASGTYEQYF
TGCGCCAGCAGCCAAGTGGCTAGCGGGACCTACGAGCAGTACTTC
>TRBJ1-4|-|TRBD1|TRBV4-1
CASSQGDRDDEKLFF
TGCGCCAGCAGCCAAGGGGACAGGGACGATGAAAAACTGTTTTTT
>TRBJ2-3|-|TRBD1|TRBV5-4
CASSPPGGGTDTQYF
TGTGCCAGCAGCCCGCCAGGGGGTGGCACAGATACGCAGTATTTT
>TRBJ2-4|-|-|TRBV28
CASSFDSLAKNIQYF
TGTGCCAGCAGTTTTGACAGTCTAGCCAAAAACATTCAGTACTTC
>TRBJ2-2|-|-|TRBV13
CASSSVGWTGELFF
TGTGCCAGCAGCTCCGTAGGGTGGACCGGGGAGCTGTTTTTT
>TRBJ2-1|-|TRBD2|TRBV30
CAWSVWREARNEQFF
TGTGCCTGGAGTGTATGGCGGGAGGCGCGGAATGAGCAGTTCTTC